The 4 T cell receptor beta chains in this list originate from one sample, sequenced in a study of human T cells and chemical hapten exposure. TCRdb passed the 5' RACE reads through MiXCR, listing each CDR3 protein once. Among over 95,000 distinct CDR3 sequences listed, approximately 20% were seen once. The template was total RNA from unfractionated whole blood. Receptors originate from a human donor in good health.

CDR3: CASSVGSGQGARLTGELFF. The CDR3 region has the DNA TGTGCCAGCAGCGTGGGCTCGGGACAGGGGGCGCGATTAACCGGGGAGCTGTTTTTT. V usage is TRBV9 and J usage is TRBJ2-2; TRBD1 aligns across 12 bases. With V trimmed by 2 bases and J by 5 bases, 13 bases remained unmatched. Germline-derived CDR1 and CDR2 are SGDLS and YYNGEE. The CDR3 has 19 residues.

In its sample, this clonotype was seen a few times. The chain is built from TRBV28 and TRBJ1-5; the D gene is possibly TRBD1 (6 bases). V was clipped by 5 bases and J by 1 base, with 15 bases between them. The germline V gene encodes CDR1 MDHEN and CDR2 SYDVKM. CDR3 size: 16 residues. CDR3 nucleotides: TGTGCCAGCAGTCCCGGGACACGTGGAAGCAATCAGCCCCAGCATTTT. Protein: CASSPGTRGSNQPQHF.

This clonotype was observed a handful of times. The chain couples TRBV5-1 to TRBJ1-2; D is perhaps TRBD1 (6 bases). V was shortened by 3 bases and J by 0 bases, with 12 bases between the two germline ends. CDR1 is SGHRS, CDR2 YFSETQ, per germline. The CDR3 contains 15 residues. The CDR3 loop is CASSWTDSPNYGYTF. For the CDR3, the DNA is TGCGCCAGCAGCTGGACGGACAGCCCTAACTATGGCTACACCTTC. Variable domain in full (rest from reference TRBV5-1 and TRBJ1-2): KAGVTQTPRYLIKTRGQQVTLSCSPISGHRSVSWYQQTPGQGLQFLFEYFSETQRNKGNFPGRFSGRQFSNSRSEMNVSTLELGDSALYLCASSWTDSPNYGYTFGSGTRLTVV.

This clonotype was seen a few times. The rearrangement joins TRBV5-4 to TRBJ1-1; 8 bases are shared with TRBD1. Germline lookup yields CDR1 SGHNT and CDR2 YYREEE (reference sequence). This CDR3 is 14 amino acids long. Trimming cost V 3 bases and J 5 bases; bases outside gene matches: 6. In DNA form, the CDR3 reads TGTGCCAGCAGCTACAACAGGGGGAAGACTGAAGCTTTCTTT. Amino acid sequence: CASSYNRGKTEAFF.